This TCR beta chain originates from a study of cytomegalovirus exposure and HLA in healthy donors. Profiled with immunoSEQ multiplex PCR; TCRdb holds only in-frame clones, not every one. Of around 56,000 clones in the sample, approximately 92% were seen once. V was clipped by 5 bases and J by 5 bases; unmatched bases: 8. The CDR3 contains 15 residues. Germline loops: CDR1 SGHTA, CDR2 FQGNSA. Sequenced material: PBMCs. The V gene is TRBV7-2, the J gene TRBJ2-3; the match to TRBD1 covers 9 bases. The receptor was isolated from a woman younger than 35 in good health and CMV-seronegative. For the CDR3, the DNA is TGTGCCAGCAGCCCTCAGGGGACAGGGAGAGATACGCAGTATTTT. It encodes CASSPQGTGRDTQYF.